This is a list of T cell receptor beta chains from one sample in a study of Ad26.COV2.S vaccination and SARS-CoV-2 variants. The assay was immunoSEQ multiplex PCR, and TCRdb's table has in-frame clones only and misses some. The sample lists approximately 250,000 clones, approximately 90% occurring once. The specimen comprised peripheral blood, sampled in a trial of Ad26.COV2.S vaccine versus placebo. These receptors originate from a person between 18 and 60 years old who received the Ad26.COV2.S COVID-19 vaccine or a placebo. Both conserved end residues are part of each CDR3. The order of the fields is D gene, J gene, clone size, V gene, CDR3 protein, CDR3 DNA. The D gene is left open where the match is weak. Rows may omit the clone size; those that give it use once, few, many or a size class.

D gene: TRBD2
J gene: TRBJ2-1
clone size: few
V gene: TRBV24-1
CDR3 protein: CATSDPQYRSGSLNEQFF
CDR3 DNA: TGTGCCACCAGTGATCCCCAATACCGTAGCGGGAGCCTCAATGAGCAGTTCTTC

D gene: -
J gene: TRBJ2-1
clone size: -
V gene: TRBV13
CDR3 protein: CASFPHPGAGTKNNEQFF
CDR3 DNA: TGTGCCAGCTTCCCTCACCCGGGGGCAGGGACTAAGAACAATGAGCAGTTCTTC

D gene: -
J gene: TRBJ1-1
clone size: few
V gene: TRBV5-4
CDR3 protein: CASSLGEGGTEAFF
CDR3 DNA: TGTGCCAGCAGCTTAGGGGAGGGCGGCACTGAAGCTTTCTTT

D gene: TRBD2
J gene: TRBJ2-1
clone size: -
V gene: TRBV7-3
CDR3 protein: CASSIIGGTSGEQFF
CDR3 DNA: TGTGCCAGCAGCATTATTGGAGGGACTAGCGGTGAGCAGTTCTTC

D gene: TRBD2
J gene: TRBJ2-2
clone size: -
V gene: TRBV18
CDR3 protein: CASSPRTSGGPGELFF
CDR3 DNA: TGTGCCAGCTCACCGCGGACTAGCGGGGGTCCCGGGGAGCTGTTTTTT

D gene: TRBD1
J gene: TRBJ2-3
clone size: -
V gene: TRBV29-1
CDR3 protein: CSGAGQGSDTQYF
CDR3 DNA: TGCAGCGGCGCGGGACAGGGGTCAGATACGCAGTATTTT

D gene: -
J gene: TRBJ2-7
clone size: few
V gene: TRBV7-6
CDR3 protein: CASSLGPGDASYEQYF
CDR3 DNA: TGTGCCAGCAGCTTAGGGCCGGGGGACGCGTCCTACGAGCAGTACTTC

D gene: -
J gene: TRBJ1-5
clone size: -
V gene: TRBV3-1/TRBV3-2
CDR3 protein: CASSLRSCSTLQPQHF
CDR3 DNA: TGTGCCAGCAGCCTCCGGAGCTGTTCAACCCTACAGCCCCAGCATTTT

D gene: -
J gene: TRBJ1-5
clone size: -
V gene: TRBV7-8
CDR3 protein: CASTAGGSNQPQHF
CDR3 DNA: TGTGCCAGCACCGCGGGGGGCTCGAATCAGCCCCAGCATTTT

D gene: -
J gene: TRBJ2-3
clone size: -
V gene: TRBV14
CDR3 protein: CASSQDFGGHTQYF
CDR3 DNA: TGTGCCAGCAGCCAGGACTTCGGGGGTCATACGCAGTATTTT

D gene: TRBD2
J gene: TRBJ2-5
clone size: -
V gene: TRBV24-1
CDR3 protein: CATSDFAAGGRETQYF
CDR3 DNA: TGTGCCACCAGTGATTTTGCAGCGGGAGGCCGGGAGACCCAGTACTTC

D gene: TRBD1
J gene: TRBJ2-7
clone size: -
V gene: TRBV5-4
CDR3 protein: CASSLGGQGTYEQYF
CDR3 DNA: TGTGCCAGCAGCTTGGGGGGACAGGGAACCTACGAGCAGTACTTC

D gene: TRBD1
J gene: TRBJ2-2
clone size: once
V gene: TRBV24-1
CDR3 protein: CATSDSGTGAGGELFF
CDR3 DNA: TGTGCCACCAGTGATTCCGGGACAGGGGCCGGCGGGGAGCTGTTTTTT

D gene: TRBD1
J gene: TRBJ2-7
clone size: -
V gene: TRBV6-1
CDR3 protein: CASSEIWRQGLREQYF
CDR3 DNA: TGTGCCAGCAGTGAAATATGGAGACAGGGCTTGCGCGAGCAGTACTTC

D gene: -
J gene: TRBJ1-1
clone size: -
V gene: TRBV7-9
CDR3 protein: CASSNRFF
CDR3 DNA: TGTGCCAGCAGTAATCGATTCTTT

D gene: -
J gene: TRBJ2-6
clone size: -
V gene: TRBV25-1
CDR3 protein: CASSLGRSGSGANVLTF
CDR3 DNA: TGTGCCAGCTCATTGGGCAGGAGCGGCTCTGGGGCCAACGTCCTGACTTTC

D gene: -
J gene: TRBJ2-2
clone size: -
V gene: TRBV4-1
CDR3 protein: CASSPRPEEGELFF
CDR3 DNA: TGCGCCAGCAGTCCTCGCCCGGAGGAAGGGGAGCTGTTTTTT

D gene: -
J gene: TRBJ2-7
clone size: -
V gene: TRBV4-1
CDR3 protein: CASSQGSGEQYF
CDR3 DNA: TGCGCCAGCAGCCAAGGTTCTGGCGAGCAGTACTTC

D gene: -
J gene: TRBJ2-1
clone size: -
V gene: TRBV11-3
CDR3 protein: CASSQDNEQFF
CDR3 DNA: TGTGCCAGCAGCCAAGACAATGAGCAGTTCTTC

D gene: TRBD2
J gene: TRBJ2-3
clone size: -
V gene: TRBV14
CDR3 protein: CASSQVGLGTDTQYF
CDR3 DNA: TGTGCCAGCAGCCAAGTGGGACTAGGAACAGATACGCAGTATTTT

D gene: -
J gene: TRBJ1-2
clone size: -
V gene: TRBV19
CDR3 protein: CASSPGTGGDYTF
CDR3 DNA: TGTGCCAGTAGCCCCGGGACGGGAGGGGACTACACCTTC

D gene: TRBD1
J gene: TRBJ2-1
clone size: -
V gene: TRBV5-1
CDR3 protein: CASSLADTGVYNEQFF
CDR3 DNA: TGCGCCAGCAGCTTGGCAGACACAGGGGTCTACAATGAGCAGTTCTTC

D gene: -
J gene: TRBJ2-5
clone size: -
V gene: TRBV20-1
CDR3 protein: CSARDLETQYF
CDR3 DNA: TGCAGTGCTAGAGATCTGGAGACCCAGTACTTC

D gene: -
J gene: TRBJ2-2
clone size: -
V gene: TRBV6-1
CDR3 protein: CASSESAGLDTGELFF
CDR3 DNA: TGTGCCAGCAGTGAATCAGCCGGCCTCGACACCGGGGAGCTGTTTTTT

D gene: -
J gene: TRBJ1-5
clone size: few
V gene: TRBV7-9
CDR3 protein: CAPTSGRVASPQHF
CDR3 DNA: TGTGCCCCTACTTCGGGCAGGGTGGCATCGCCCCAGCATTTT

D gene: -
J gene: TRBJ1-2
clone size: once
V gene: TRBV4-2
CDR3 protein: CATKPPGGDGYTF
CDR3 DNA: TGTGCCACCAAACCCCCGGGCGGGGATGGCTACACCTTC

D gene: -
J gene: TRBJ2-2
clone size: -
V gene: TRBV18
CDR3 protein: CASSPNRADTGELFF
CDR3 DNA: TGTGCCAGCTCACCGAATCGCGCGGACACCGGGGAGCTGTTTTTT

D gene: TRBD1
J gene: TRBJ1-2
clone size: -
V gene: TRBV9
CDR3 protein: CASSPWDSPNYGYTF
CDR3 DNA: TGTGCCAGCAGCCCCTGGGACAGCCCTAACTATGGCTACACCTTC

D gene: -
J gene: TRBJ2-6
clone size: -
V gene: TRBV7-9
CDR3 protein: CASSLFEASGANVLTF
CDR3 DNA: TGTGCCAGCAGCCTATTCGAGGCCTCTGGGGCCAACGTCCTGACTTTC

D gene: -
J gene: TRBJ2-4
clone size: -
V gene: TRBV6-6
CDR3 protein: CASSSPGAKNIQYF
CDR3 DNA: TGTGCCAGCAGTTCCCCAGGGGCCAAAAACATTCAGTACTTC

D gene: TRBD2
J gene: TRBJ2-1
clone size: once
V gene: TRBV7-3
CDR3 protein: CASSLGTSGPQSSYNEQFF
CDR3 DNA: TGTGCCAGCAGCTTAGGGACTAGCGGACCCCAGAGCTCCTACAATGAGCAGTTCTTC

D gene: -
J gene: TRBJ2-1
clone size: -
V gene: TRBV19
CDR3 protein: CATTGKGTVRAEQFF
CDR3 DNA: TGTGCCACCACCGGGAAGGGAACGGTCCGAGCTGAGCAGTTCTTC

D gene: TRBD1
J gene: TRBJ1-1
clone size: -
V gene: TRBV29-1
CDR3 protein: CSVDRVATEAFF
CDR3 DNA: TGCAGCGTGGACAGGGTGGCCACTGAAGCTTTCTTT

D gene: -
J gene: TRBJ1-5
clone size: -
V gene: TRBV6-2/TRBV6-3
CDR3 protein: CASSYSIVKGSNQPQHF
CDR3 DNA: TGTGCCAGCAGTTACTCGATAGTTAAGGGGTCCAATCAGCCCCAGCATTTT

D gene: TRBD2
J gene: TRBJ2-1
clone size: -
V gene: TRBV24-1
CDR3 protein: CATSEAGLAGDLDEQFF
CDR3 DNA: TGTGCCACCAGTGAGGCGGGACTAGCGGGAGATCTGGATGAGCAGTTCTTC

D gene: -
J gene: TRBJ1-5
clone size: -
V gene: TRBV18
CDR3 protein: CASSPTDNQPQHF
CDR3 DNA: TGTGCCAGCTCACCGACAGATAATCAGCCCCAGCATTTT

D gene: -
J gene: TRBJ2-3
clone size: -
V gene: TRBV12-5
CDR3 protein: CAGRVRNTDTQYF
CDR3 DNA: TGTGCTGGTAGGGTTCGGAACACAGATACGCAGTATTTT

D gene: -
J gene: TRBJ2-3
clone size: -
V gene: TRBV7-2
CDR3 protein: CASSLDDGVDTQYF
CDR3 DNA: TGTGCCAGCAGCTTAGATGACGGGGTGGATACGCAGTATTTT

D gene: -
J gene: TRBJ1-1
clone size: once
V gene: TRBV4-3
CDR3 protein: CASSQPGGVKDEAFF
CDR3 DNA: TGCGCCAGCAGCCAACCCGGGGGGGTTAAGGATGAAGCTTTCTTT

D gene: TRBD2
J gene: TRBJ2-6
clone size: -
V gene: TRBV7-9
CDR3 protein: CASTILAGRTGANVLTF
CDR3 DNA: TGTGCCAGCACCATACTAGCGGGTAGAACTGGGGCCAACGTCCTGACTTTC

D gene: TRBD2
J gene: TRBJ2-1
clone size: -
V gene: TRBV15
CDR3 protein: CATSKSGGAPNEQFF
CDR3 DNA: TGTGCCACCAGCAAAAGCGGGGGGGCGCCTAATGAGCAGTTCTTC

D gene: TRBD1
J gene: TRBJ1-1
clone size: once
V gene: TRBV7-9
CDR3 protein: CASSWGQGTEAFF
CDR3 DNA: TGTGCCAGCAGCTGGGGACAGGGTACTGAAGCTTTCTTT

D gene: -
J gene: TRBJ2-1
clone size: -
V gene: TRBV4-3
CDR3 protein: CASSRESSYNEQFF
CDR3 DNA: TGCGCCAGCAGCCGAGAGAGCTCCTACAATGAGCAGTTCTTC

D gene: -
J gene: TRBJ1-1
clone size: -
V gene: TRBV3-1/TRBV3-2
CDR3 protein: CASSHGDGNTEAFF
CDR3 DNA: TGTGCCAGCAGCCATGGGGACGGAAACACTGAAGCTTTCTTT

D gene: TRBD2
J gene: TRBJ2-7
clone size: -
V gene: TRBV11-2
CDR3 protein: CASSNSGGRYEQYF
CDR3 DNA: TGTGCCAGCAGCAATAGCGGGGGCAGGTACGAGCAGTACTTC

D gene: -
J gene: TRBJ2-3
clone size: -
V gene: TRBV29-1
CDR3 protein: CSVQRSTDTQYF
CDR3 DNA: TGCAGCGTTCAGCGGTCCACAGATACGCAGTATTTT

D gene: TRBD2
J gene: TRBJ2-7
clone size: -
V gene: TRBV5-6
CDR3 protein: CASSLELAGSYEQYF
CDR3 DNA: TGTGCCAGCAGCTTGGAACTAGCGGGCTCCTACGAGCAGTACTTC

D gene: TRBD2
J gene: TRBJ2-2
clone size: -
V gene: TRBV5-6
CDR3 protein: CASSPSGGHTGELFF
CDR3 DNA: TGTGCCAGCAGCCCTAGCGGGGGGCACACCGGGGAGCTGTTTTTT

D gene: TRBD1
J gene: TRBJ2-5
clone size: -
V gene: TRBV11-3
CDR3 protein: CASSQGDEETQYF
CDR3 DNA: TGTGCCAGCAGCCAGGGGGACGAAGAGACCCAGTACTTC

D gene: -
J gene: TRBJ2-5
clone size: once
V gene: TRBV6-5
CDR3 protein: CASMLNPATQYF
CDR3 DNA: TGTGCCAGCATGTTAAACCCTGCGACCCAGTACTTC